The 7 T cell receptor beta chains below were found in one sample sequenced in a study of cytomegalovirus exposure and HLA in healthy donors. Profiled with immunoSEQ multiplex PCR; TCRdb holds only in-frame clones, not every one. Of 150,000 to 200,000 clones listed, more than 70% are singletons. Sequenced input: PBMCs. These TCRs come from a woman in her late teens or twenties in good health and CMV-seronegative.

The chain links TRBV6-4 to TRBJ2-2, with 10 bases aligning to TRBD2. The CDR3 spans 17 residues. The germline CDR1 and CDR2 sequences are MRHNA and SNTAGT. After removal of 2 bases from V and 3 bases from J, the junction contained 6 bases not matched to a gene. The CDR3 region is CASSDHTSGKDTGELFF. The CDR3, as DNA: TGTGCCAGCAGTGACCACACTAGCGGGAAGGACACCGGGGAGCTGTTTTTT.

This clone has just one count. The CDR3 sequence: CAILRTDNEQFF. The DNA of the CDR3 is TGTGCCATCTTACGGACAGACAATGAGCAGTTCTTC. This chain joins TRBV10-3 and TRBJ2-1; D is possibly TRBD1 (6 bases). The CDR3 is 12 residues long. Germline values: CDR1 ENHRY, CDR2 SYGVKD. The V end lost 8 bases, the J end lost 5 bases, and 10 bases lay between the germline ends.

The CDR3 DNA sequence: TGCGCCAGCACCCCTCTAGCGGGAGGGGGCACAGATACGCAGTATTTT. Its translation: CASTPLAGGGTDTQYF. The chain joins TRBV10-2 to TRBJ2-3; 12 bases fit TRBD2. This CDR3 spans 16 amino acids. Germline values: CDR1 WSHSY, CDR2 SAAADI. V was pared by 7 bases and J by 1 base, with 6 bases of the junction left unmatched.

The rearrangement links TRBV7-3 to TRBJ2-3; 10 bases are shared with TRBD2. The CDR3 has 14 residues. The trim removed 5 bases at V and 4 bases at J, leaving 3 bases unmatched. Germline V gene sequence: CDR1 SGHTA, CDR2 FQGTGA. The CDR3 DNA reads as TGTGCCAGCAGCATAGGACTAGCGGCAGATACGCAGTATTTT. Translating gives CASSIGLAADTQYF.

The chain recombines TRBV19 with TRBJ2-1; 8 bases are a match to TRBD2. J was trimmed by 7 bases and V by 7 bases; bases with no gene match: 9. The CDR3 consists of 14 residues. Germline CDR1 and CDR2: LNHDA and SQIVND (reference sequence). Here the CDR3 reads CASTDGGALNEQFF. The CDR3 DNA sequence: TGTGCCAGTACTGACGGGGGGGCTCTGAATGAGCAGTTCTTC.

This chain links TRBV6-5 with TRBJ1-1, with 8 bases identical to TRBD1. Germline values: CDR1 MNHEY, CDR2 SVGAGI. CDR3 length equals 14 residues. Losses at the gene ends were 5 bases for V and 6 bases for J; bases not matched to a gene: 8. This CDR3 reads CASSERQGWAEAFF. The CDR3, as DNA: TGTGCCAGCAGTGAAAGACAGGGGTGGGCTGAAGCTTTCTTT.

The rearrangement links TRBV28 to TRBJ2-1, with TRBD2 matching over 7 bases. Germline CDR1 reads MDHEN; CDR2 reads SYDVKM. CDR3 length equals 20 residues. The trim removed 4 bases at V and 3 bases at J, leaving 21 bases unmatched. The CDR3 sequence is CASSSPLAEPKLTLYNEQFF. Here the CDR3 DNA reads TGTGCCAGCAGTTCTCCTCTAGCGGAACCCAAGTTAACACTCTACAATGAGCAGTTCTTC. The variable domain in full, completed from reference TRBV28 and TRBJ2-1, reads DVKVTQSSRYLVKRTGEKVFLECVQDMDHENMFWYRQDPGLGLRLIYFSYDVKMKEKGDIPEGYSVSREKKERFSLILESASTNQTSMYLCASSSPLAEPKLTLYNEQFFGPGTRLTVL.